The 27 T cell receptor beta chains below come from one sample, sequenced in a study of CD8 T cells in ankylosing spondylitis. Each CDR3 protein is one row after TCRdb ran MiXCR on the 5' RACE reads. The sample has 220,000 or so distinct CDR3 sequences; 10% are singletons. The specimen was blood, either unsorted or a sorted T cell fraction (not recorded which). The origin of the receptors is a male donor with ankylosing spondylitis or in good health (not recorded which).

This clonotype occurred many times. The rearrangement uses TRBV7-3 and TRBJ2-2; D call uncertain. Per germline, CDR1 SGHTA and CDR2 FQGTGA. The CDR3 runs 14 residues. Trimming pared 2 bases from V and 3 bases from J, leaving 7 bases between. CDR3 sequence: CASSLAVYTGELFF. The CDR3 DNA follows: TGTGCCAGCAGCTTAGCAGTCTACACCGGGGAGCTGTTTTTT.

This clonotype was detected many times. CDR3 protein: CASSLARGLASAETQYF. CDR3 sequence (DNA): TGTGCCAGCAGCTTAGCGAGAGGACTAGCGTCGGCGGAGACCCAGTACTTC. The V call is TRBV7-2, the J call TRBJ2-5; 9 nucleotides match TRBD2. The CDR3 consists of 17 residues. The ends lost 0 bases at V and 5 bases at J; junction bases unmatched: 10. Germline CDR1 SGHTA, CDR2 FQGNSA. The whole variable domain, filled in from reference TRBV7-2 and TRBJ2-5, reads GAGVSQSPSNKVTEKGKDVELRCDPISGHTALYWYRQSLGQGLEFLIYFQGNSAPDKSGLPSDRFSAERTGGSVSTLTIQRTQQEDSAVYLCASSLARGLASAETQYFGPGTRLLVL.

This clonotype showed up many times. This rearrangement joins TRBV9 to TRBJ2-1; D not resolved. CDR1 and CDR2 from the germline V gene are SGDLS and YYNGEE. Trimming pared 4 bases from V and 1 base from J, leaving 12 bases between. The CDR3 spans 15 residues. The CDR3 coding sequence is TGTGCCAGCAGCCCCCGGGCCAATTCCTACAATGAGCAGTTCTTC. This sequence encodes CASSPRANSYNEQFF. Full variable domain (remainder filled in from reference TRBV9 and TRBJ2-1): DSGVTQTPKHLITATGQRVTLRCSPRSGDLSVYWYQQSLDQGLQFLIQYYNGEERAKGNILERFSAQQFPDLHSELNLSSLELGDSALYFCASSPRANSYNEQFFGPGTRLTVL.

This clonotype was detected many times. J is TRBJ2-1 and V is TRBV6-5; 7 bases agree with TRBD2. Germline loops: CDR1 MNHEY, CDR2 SVGAGI. The CDR3 totals 14 residues. V lost 5 bases to trimming and J lost 7 bases; unmatched junction nucleotides: 8. CDR3 in DNA: TGTGCCAGCAGTACACGACTAGCCCGTAATGAGCAGTTCTTC. This translates into CASSTRLARNEQFF.

DNA for the CDR3: TGTGCCAGCAGCCAAGATTTCCGGGACAGGGGGGAAAAACTGTTTTTT. Translated, it gives CASSQDFRDRGEKLFF. The chain is built from TRBV3-1 and TRBJ1-4; 11 bases match TRBD1. V dropped 0 bases and J dropped 8; count of bases not matched to a gene: 5. CDR1 is LGHDT and CDR2 is YNNKEL in the germline V gene (reference sequence). The CDR3 consists of 16 residues.

This clonotype has only a few counts. The gene calls are TRBV6-1 and TRBJ2-5; 7 bases match TRBD2. Germline-derived CDR1 and CDR2 are MNHNS and SASEGT. The CDR3 runs to 13 residues. The V and J ends lost 6 bases and 4 bases, in that order; junction bases with no gene match: 5. The CDR3 coding sequence is TGTGCCAGCAGACTACTAGCGTTAGAGACCCAGTACTTC. This sequence encodes CASRLLALETQYF.

This clonotype was seen ten or more times. V usage is TRBV5-1 and J usage is TRBJ2-7; D gene ambiguous. This CDR3 has 12 residues. V dropped 6 bases and J dropped 5 bases, with 12 bases sitting between them. CDR1 and CDR2 from the germline V gene are SGHRS and YFSETQ. CDR3 nucleotides: TGCGCCAGCAACGTTGCTGACAACGAGCAGTACTTC. It yields the protein CASNVADNEQYF.

This clonotype was recorded a few times. The chain combines TRBV15 with TRBJ2-3; 9 positions match TRBD2. Germline V CDR1 and CDR2: LNHNV, YYDKDF (reference sequence). There are 17 residues in the CDR3. V shed 1 base and J 1 base; nucleotides not matched to a gene: 6. The chain's CDR3 is CATSRGGASGGTDTQYF. In nucleotides, the CDR3 is TGTGCCACCAGCAGAGGCGGGGCTAGCGGGGGCACAGATACGCAGTATTTT. Supplemented by reference TRBV15 and TRBJ2-3, the full variable domain reads DAMVIQNPRYQVTQFGKPVTLSCSQTLNHNVMYWYQQKSSQAPKLLFHYYDKDFNNEADTPDNFQSRRPNTSFCFLDIRSPGLGDTAMYLCATSRGGASGGTDTQYFGPGTRLTVL.

This clonotype occurred many times. The chain links TRBV7-2 to TRBJ2-3; 11 positions match TRBD1. The CDR3 spans 14 residues. J gave up 4 bases and V 5 bases, and 2 bases lay outside the gene matches. Germline V lookup: CDR1 SGHTA, CDR2 FQGNSA. DNA for the CDR3: TGTGCCAGCAGCGAGGGACAGGGGGCAGATACGCAGTATTTT. Translated, it gives CASSEGQGADTQYF. Supplemented by reference TRBV7-2 and TRBJ2-3, the full variable domain reads GAGVSQSPSNKVTEKGKDVELRCDPISGHTALYWYRQSLGQGLEFLIYFQGNSAPDKSGLPSDRFSAERTGGSVSTLTIQRTQQEDSAVYLCASSEGQGADTQYFGPGTRLTVL.

This clonotype appeared many times. The V and J genes are TRBV7-2 and TRBJ1-5, with D hard to call. The germline CDR1 and CDR2 sequences are SGHTA and FQGNSA. The V end was cut by 5 bases, the J end by 1 base, with 9 bases between. The CDR3 extends over 14 amino acids. Here the CDR3 reads CASSPKGSNQPQHF. The DNA for the CDR3 is TGTGCCAGCAGCCCTAAGGGAAGCAATCAGCCCCAGCATTTT. Full variable domain (outside the CDR3, taken from reference TRBV7-2 and TRBJ1-5): GAGVSQSPSNKVTEKGKDVELRCDPISGHTALYWYRQSLGQGLEFLIYFQGNSAPDKSGLPSDRFSAERTGGSVSTLTIQRTQQEDSAVYLCASSPKGSNQPQHFGDGTRLSIL.

This clonotype was observed many times. The chain recombines TRBV5-1 with TRBJ2-5, with a tentative D call TRBD2 (5 bases). The V and J ends lost 0 bases and 2 bases respectively, with 14 bases between them. CDR1 is SGHRS and CDR2 is YFSETQ in the germline V gene. This CDR3 contains 16 residues. The CDR3 loop reads CASSLDPGNLQETQYF. The DNA for the CDR3 is TGCGCCAGCAGCTTGGATCCGGGAAACCTACAAGAGACCCAGTACTTC.

This clonotype was seen repeatedly, ten times or more. The chain uses TRBV12-3 or TRBV12-4 and TRBJ2-3, with D tentatively TRBD1 or TRBD2 (6 bases each). Trimming took off 1 base at V and 4 bases at J, with 15 bases between the two ends. The length of the CDR3 is 16 residues. The CDR3 reads CASSLGARRGPDTQYF. The CDR3 region has the DNA TGTGCCAGCAGTTTAGGGGCCAGACGGGGGCCAGATACGCAGTATTTT.

The sample holds many counts of this clonotype. The chain has TRBV5-1 and TRBJ2-2; possibly TRBD1 for D (5 bases). Trimming stripped 0 bases from V and 3 bases from J, with 12 bases between. This CDR3 region has 16 residues. The germline CDR1 and CDR2 sequences are SGHRS and YFSETQ. CDR3 nucleotides: TGCGCCAGCAGCTTGGGAGTCGGCAGGGACACCGGGGAGCTGTTTTTT. This gives the protein CASSLGVGRDTGELFF. Using reference TRBV5-1 and TRBJ2-2 for the parts outside the CDR3, the full variable domain is KAGVTQTPRYLIKTRGQQVTLSCSPISGHRSVSWYQQTPGQGLQFLFEYFSETQRNKGNFPGRFSGRQFSNSRSEMNVSTLELGDSALYLCASSLGVGRDTGELFFGEGSRLTVL.

Ten or more counts support this clonotype. V and J are TRBV7-6 and TRBJ2-3; 12 nucleotides line up with TRBD2. After removal of 5 bases from V and 1 base from J, the junction contained 4 bases not matched to a gene. This CDR3 is 16 amino acids long. Germline CDR1 reads SGHVS; CDR2 reads FNYEAQ. The CDR3 region has the DNA TGTGCCAGCAGCACCAGACTAGCGGGGGGCACAGATACGCAGTATTTT. Its translation is CASSTRLAGGTDTQYF.

For the CDR3, the DNA is TGTGCCAGCAGCCTACCTCAGGGATCCTCTGGGGCCAACGTCCTGACTTTC. This sequence encodes CASSLPQGSSGANVLTF. The chain links TRBV7-9 to TRBJ2-6; possible D gene TRBD1, 5 bases. Trimming cost V 5 bases and J 0 bases, with 14 bases left between them. CDR1 and CDR2 from the germline V gene are SEHNR and FQNEAQ (reference sequence). This CDR3 is built from 17 residues.

This clonotype was counted many times. CDR3 sequence: CASSLWQNTGELFF. CDR3 bases: TGCGCCAGCAGCTTGTGGCAGAACACCGGGGAGCTGTTTTTT. V is TRBV5-1 and J is TRBJ2-2; D is uncertain. The CDR3 sequence is 14 residues long. V was shortened by 1 base and J by 1 base, with 5 bases between the two germline ends. Germline V gene sequence: CDR1 SGHRS, CDR2 YFSETQ.

This clonotype appeared many times. The CDR3 DNA follows: TGCAGTGCTAGATCCGCCAGCGGTACCACAGATACGCAGTATTTT. It codes for CSARSASGTTDTQYF. The rearrangement uses TRBV20-1 and TRBJ2-3; possible D gene TRBD2, 5 bases. The CDR3 length is 15 residues. With 2 bases removed from V and 2 bases from J, the gap between germline ends came to 14 bases. Per germline, CDR1 DFQATT and CDR2 SNEGSKA (reference sequence).

This sequence joins TRBV7-2 and TRBJ2-6, with unresolved D. V lost 2 bases and J 3 bases, leaving 8 bases between the germline ends. The CDR3 runs 15 residues. Germline V gene sequence: CDR1 SGHTA, CDR2 FQGNSA. CDR3 residues: CASSLRVDGANVLTF. The CDR3 DNA follows: TGTGCCAGCAGCTTAAGGGTGGATGGGGCCAACGTCCTGACTTTC. Looking up the rest from reference TRBV7-2 and TRBJ2-6 gives the full variable domain: GAGVSQSPSNKVTEKGKDVELRCDPISGHTALYWYRQSLGQGLEFLIYFQGNSAPDKSGLPSDRFSAERTGGSVSTLTIQRTQQEDSAVYLCASSLRVDGANVLTFGAGSRLTVL.

This clonotype was seen repeatedly, ten times or more. The chain employs TRBV28 and TRBJ2-7, with TRBD1 matching over 8 bases. J lost 0 bases, V lost 6 bases, and 7 bases had no gene match. From germline, CDR1 is MDHEN and CDR2 SYDVKM. The CDR3 runs to 15 residues. The CDR3 is CASSRPGTGSYEQYF. The DNA for the CDR3 is TGTGCCAGCAGCCGCCCAGGGACAGGCTCCTACGAGCAGTACTTC.

This clonotype showed up many times. The chain joins TRBV11-2 to TRBJ2-3, with 10 bases that match TRBD1. The V gene's germline CDR1 is SGHAT and CDR2 FQNNGV. This CDR3 has 14 residues. With 2 bases clipped from V and 8 bases from J, the junction kept 4 bases outside the gene matches. The CDR3 loop is CASSLSGQGGTQYF. CDR3 bases: TGTGCCAGCAGCTTATCCGGACAGGGGGGTACGCAGTATTTT.

This clonotype came up many times. This chain connects TRBV5-1 to TRBJ1-1; 8 bases are shared with TRBD1. Losses at the gene ends were 4 bases for V and 3 bases for J; bases not matched to a gene: 2. In germline, CDR1 is SGHRS, CDR2 YFSETQ. The CDR3 consists of 13 residues. The CDR3, as DNA: TGCGCCAGCAGCGGACAGGGTTACACTGAAGCTTTCTTT. This sequence encodes CASSGQGYTEAFF.

On this clonotype itself: This may be a read error: a much more frequent sequence differs by one nucleotide. The chain uses TRBV7-9 and TRBJ1-2; D is unresolved. This CDR3 region has 17 residues. The germline V gene encodes CDR1 SEHNR and CDR2 FQNEAQ (reference sequence). The CDR3 region is CASSSDRVPHRGYGDTF. As DNA, the CDR3 is TGTGCCAGCAGCTCAGACCGGGTCCCCCATCGGGGATATGGCGACACCTTC.

This chain joins TRBV24-1 and TRBJ2-7; D not resolved. Germline CDR1 KGHDR, CDR2 SFDVKD. The CDR3 runs to 13 residues. Trimming took 0 bases from V and 6 from J, leaving 8 bases between them. CDR3 loop: CATSDLQGFEQYF. The CDR3 nucleotides read TGTGCCACCAGTGATTTGCAAGGGTTCGAGCAGTACTTC.

This clonotype has at least ten counts. The chain links TRBV20-1 to TRBJ2-3; no clear D gene. The CDR3 totals 11 residues. The V gene's germline CDR1 is DFQATT and CDR2 SNEGSKA (reference sequence). V was cut by 7 bases and J by 6 bases, with 11 bases left in between. CDR3 sequence (DNA): TGCAGTGGCCCCGGATTTGATACGCAGTATTTT. It encodes CSGPGFDTQYF.

This clonotype has ten or more counts. This rearrangement joins TRBV5-1 to TRBJ1-1, with 8 bases lining up with TRBD1. CDR1 is SGHRS, CDR2 YFSETQ, per germline. V dropped 3 bases and J dropped 3; count of bases not matched to a gene: 4. This CDR3 comprises 14 residues. CDR3 nucleotides: TGCGCCAGCAGCTCTCAGGGGGCCCACACTGAAGCTTTCTTT. Translating gives CASSSQGAHTEAFF.

The V gene is TRBV28, the J gene TRBJ1-4, with D possibly being TRBD1 (5 bases). The CDR3 spans 14 residues. Trimming pared 2 bases from V and 8 bases from J, leaving 12 bases between. Germline-derived CDR1 and CDR2 are MDHEN and SYDVKM. DNA of the CDR3: TGTGCCAGCAGTTTACCGCAGGGAAGGGAAAAACTGTTTTTT. Translation: CASSLPQGREKLFF.

This clonotype was seen a handful of times. This chain joins TRBV9 and TRBJ2-5; D is possibly TRBD1 (6 bases). CDR1 SGDLS and CDR2 YYNGEE come from the germline V gene. V lost 1 base and J 5 bases, leaving 12 bases between the germline ends. The CDR3 covers 14 residues. The DNA for the CDR3 is TGTGCCAGCAGCGTACAGGGGCCGCGGGAGACCCAGTACTTC. Amino acids: CASSVQGPRETQYF.